There are a few counts of the clone carrying this TCR beta chain. Its target is unknown. The CDR3 is 14 amino acids. V lost 7 bases, J lost 8 bases, and 5 bases stayed unmatched. The data are from a study of T cells after yellow fever vaccination. Study overall: Fractions with few cells were prepared using SMART-Seq v4 Ultra Low Input. Overall study findings and caveats: Reappearing after the booster were most of the clones from primary vaccination (approximately 96% CD4, 88% CD8).

As TCR cDNA was made by 5'RACE template switching, a universal primer site and UMIs were added. MiXCR, applied by TCRdb to the 5' RACE reads, yields one record per CDR3 protein. The profile shows 500,000 to 650,000 distinct CDR3 sequences, approximately 13% of them singletons. The receptor's source is a man in his thirties or forties who received the YFV17D yellow fever vaccine. Here the sequenced sample was PBMCs, taken on the day of the yellow fever booster vaccination. The chain couples TRBV12-3 or TRBV12-4 to TRBJ2-4; 13 bases map to TRBD2. CDR3 loop: CASTGTSGKDIQYF. Here the CDR3 DNA reads TGTGCCAGCACGGGGACTAGCGGGAAGGACATTCAGTACTTC.